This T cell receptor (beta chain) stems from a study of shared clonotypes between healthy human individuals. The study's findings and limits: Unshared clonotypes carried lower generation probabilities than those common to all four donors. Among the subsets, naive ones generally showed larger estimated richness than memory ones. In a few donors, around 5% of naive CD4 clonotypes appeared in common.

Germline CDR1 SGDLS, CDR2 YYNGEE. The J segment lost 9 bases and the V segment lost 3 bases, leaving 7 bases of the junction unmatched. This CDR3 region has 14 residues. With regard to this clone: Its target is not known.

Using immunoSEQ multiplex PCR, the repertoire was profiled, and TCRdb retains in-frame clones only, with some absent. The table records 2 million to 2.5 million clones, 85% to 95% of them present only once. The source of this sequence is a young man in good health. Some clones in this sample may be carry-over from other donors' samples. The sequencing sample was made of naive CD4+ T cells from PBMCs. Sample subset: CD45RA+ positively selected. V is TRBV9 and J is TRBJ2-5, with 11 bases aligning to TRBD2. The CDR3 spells CASSGGTSGKAQYF. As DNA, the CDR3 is TGTGCCAGCAGCGGGGGGACTAGCGGCAAGGCCCAGTACTTC.